This TCR beta chain was recorded in a study of blood T cells in healthy people across ages. The V end was cut by 6 bases, the J end by 4 bases, with 16 bases between. The V gene's germline CDR1 is MNHEY and CDR2 SMNVEV (reference sequence). This CDR3 spans 15 amino acids. PCR was performed a second time for roughly 6 to 12 cycles using a sample-barcoded 5' primer and a J-beta primer mix. TCRdb fed the 5' RACE reads into MiXCR, producing one record per CDR3 protein. The sample carries approximately 780,000 distinct CDR3 sequences, roughly 25% recorded once. These data are also associated with another study on T cells of mothers and their children.

This chain connects TRBV27 to TRBJ2-1; D unclear. Sequenced sample: blood. The source of this sequence is a boy aged 5 to 17 in good health. The CDR3 loop reads CASSAARTSYNEQFF. CDR3 in DNA: TGTGCCAGCAGCGCGGCCAGGACCTCTTACAATGAGCAGTTCTTC.